This T cell receptor beta chain was observed in a study of tumor-infiltrating lymphocytes in primary liver carcinoma. With around 520 ng total RNA as template and a constant-region primer, TCR beta cDNA was made. Modified slightly, ARM-PCR produced TCR beta libraries over three nested multiplex PCR rounds. Two initial PCR rounds of around 10 cycles each paired TRBV1-TRBV30 forward primers with a C-beta reverse primer. TCRdb recomputed calls from the multiplex PCR reads with MiXCR, one row per CDR3 protein. Here the sample spans approximately 120,000 distinct CDR3 sequences, 55% to 75% being singletons. For each extraction, RNA and DNA were obtained together from approximately 20-30 mg of unsorted bulk tissue. Those patients suffered from chronic HBV infection and were treatment-naive. By share, this clonotype counts as medium-sized. Its specificity is not known. The CDR3 totals 15 residues. V was clipped by 0 bases and J by 9 bases; unmatched bases: 5. Germline assignment: CDR1 SGHAT and CDR2 FQNNGV.

The study, taken as a whole, reports: A fraction of only about 7.5-24% of top clones appeared in all five tumor regions.

The sequence derives from a woman between 55 and 75 years old with primary liver carcinoma and hepatitis B virus infection. The sequencing sample was made of liver tumor tissue from sampling region 3. Documented subset: tumor region T3, left-lateral pole. The J gene is TRBJ1-2, the V gene TRBV11-2, with 12 positions matching TRBD1. As DNA, the CDR3 is TGTGCCAGCAGCTTAGACCCCGGGACAGGGGGCAGCTACACCTTC. Protein sequence: CASSLDPGTGGSYTF.